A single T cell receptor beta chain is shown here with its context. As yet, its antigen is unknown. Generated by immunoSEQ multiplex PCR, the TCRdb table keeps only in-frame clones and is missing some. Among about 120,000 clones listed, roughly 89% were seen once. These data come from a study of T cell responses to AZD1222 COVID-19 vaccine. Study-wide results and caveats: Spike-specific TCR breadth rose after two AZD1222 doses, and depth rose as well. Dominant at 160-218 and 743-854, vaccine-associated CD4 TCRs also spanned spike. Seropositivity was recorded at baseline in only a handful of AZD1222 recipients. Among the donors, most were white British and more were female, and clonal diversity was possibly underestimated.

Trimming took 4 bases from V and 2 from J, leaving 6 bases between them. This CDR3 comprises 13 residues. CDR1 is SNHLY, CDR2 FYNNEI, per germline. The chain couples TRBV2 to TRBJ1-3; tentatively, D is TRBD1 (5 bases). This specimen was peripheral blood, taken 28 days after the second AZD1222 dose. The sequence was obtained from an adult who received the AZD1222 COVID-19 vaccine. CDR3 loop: CASSGGAGNTIYF. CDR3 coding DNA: TGTGCCAGCAGTGGAGGGGCTGGAAACACCATATATTTT.